This record concerns one TCR beta chain sequence. This entry belongs to a study of graft-versus-host responses after intestinal transplantation. The data were produced by immunoSEQ multiplex PCR, yet TCRdb's version contains in-frame clones alone and is incomplete. The table lists tens of thousands of clones, 80% to 95% of them singletons. The CDR3 has 15 amino acids. Trimming removed 10 bases at V and 0 bases at J, with 13 bases between. CDR1 is MNHEY, CDR2 SVGAGI, per germline. This material consisted of bone marrow, taken around 730 days after intestinal transplantation. This sequence joins TRBV6-5 and TRBJ1-6, with D unresolved. This receptor was taken from a human patient who received an intestinal transplant, so some T cells may come from the graft donor. The CDR3 DNA follows: TGTGCCACCGGAACGGGGTACTCCTATAATTCACCCCTCCACTTT. It translates to CATGTGYSYNSPLHF.